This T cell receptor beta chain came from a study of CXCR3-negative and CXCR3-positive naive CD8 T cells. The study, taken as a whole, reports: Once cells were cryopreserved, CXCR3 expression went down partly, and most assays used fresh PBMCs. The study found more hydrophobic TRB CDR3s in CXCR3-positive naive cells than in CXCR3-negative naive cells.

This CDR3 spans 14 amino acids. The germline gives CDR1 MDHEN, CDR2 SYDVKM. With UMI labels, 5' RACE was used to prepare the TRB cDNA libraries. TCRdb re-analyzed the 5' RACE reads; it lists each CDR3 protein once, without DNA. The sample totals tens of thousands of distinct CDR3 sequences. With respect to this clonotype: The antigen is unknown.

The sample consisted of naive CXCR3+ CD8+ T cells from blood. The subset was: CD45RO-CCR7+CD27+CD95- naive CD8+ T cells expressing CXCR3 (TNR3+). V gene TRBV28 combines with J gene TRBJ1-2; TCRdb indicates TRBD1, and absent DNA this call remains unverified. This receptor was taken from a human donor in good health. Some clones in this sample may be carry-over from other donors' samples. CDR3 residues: CASSLSGVNYGYTF.